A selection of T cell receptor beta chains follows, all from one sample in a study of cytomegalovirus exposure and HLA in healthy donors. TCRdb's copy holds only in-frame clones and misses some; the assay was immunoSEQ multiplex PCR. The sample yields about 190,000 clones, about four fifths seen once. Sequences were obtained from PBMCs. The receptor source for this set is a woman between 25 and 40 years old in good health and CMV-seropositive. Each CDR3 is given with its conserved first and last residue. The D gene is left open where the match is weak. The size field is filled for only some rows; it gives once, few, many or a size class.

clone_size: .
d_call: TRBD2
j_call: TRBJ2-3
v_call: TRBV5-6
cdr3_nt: TGTGCCGGCAGCCCGGTCCCGGGACTAGCGGGGCTACTCACAGATACGCAGTATTTT
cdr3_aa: CAGSPVPGLAGLLTDTQYF

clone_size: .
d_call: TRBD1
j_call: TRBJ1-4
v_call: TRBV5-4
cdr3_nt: TGTGCCAGCAGCCCAAGACAGGGGATGATTAATGAAAAACTGTTTTTT
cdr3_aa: CASSPRQGMINEKLFF

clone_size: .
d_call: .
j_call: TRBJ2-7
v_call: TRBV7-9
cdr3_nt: TGTGCCAGCAGCCCGGGTGCCTACGAGCAGTACTTC
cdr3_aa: CASSPGAYEQYF

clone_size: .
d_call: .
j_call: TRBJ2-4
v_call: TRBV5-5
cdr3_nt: TGTGCCAGCAGCTTGGTCCGGCCCGGGGACAAAAACATTCAGTACTTC
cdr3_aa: CASSLVRPGDKNIQYF

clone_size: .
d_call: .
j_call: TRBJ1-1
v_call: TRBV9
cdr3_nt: TGTGCCAGCAGCGTAGACATGGTCACTGAAGCTTTCTTT
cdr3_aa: CASSVDMVTEAFF

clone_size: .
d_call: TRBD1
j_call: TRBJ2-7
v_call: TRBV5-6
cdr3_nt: TGTGCCAGCAGCTCGGGACAGGCTAGGGAGCAGTACTTC
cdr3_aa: CASSSGQAREQYF

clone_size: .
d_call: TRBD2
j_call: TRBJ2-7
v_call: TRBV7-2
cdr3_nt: TGTGCCAGCATCCTCGGACTAGCGGGGGGGAGTGGGGAGCAGTACTTC
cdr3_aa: CASILGLAGGSGEQYF

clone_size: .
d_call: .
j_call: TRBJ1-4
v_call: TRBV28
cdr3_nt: TGTGCCAGCAGTCCCGCAGAAGGGGTTGGTGAAAAACTGTTTTTT
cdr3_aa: CASSPAEGVGEKLFF

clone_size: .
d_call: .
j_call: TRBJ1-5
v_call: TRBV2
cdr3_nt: TGTGCCAGCAGTGGGGAGGCTCAGCCCCAGCATTTT
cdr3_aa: CASSGEAQPQHF

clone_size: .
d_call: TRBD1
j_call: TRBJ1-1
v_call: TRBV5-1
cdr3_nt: TGCGCCAGCAGCTTGGGAGGACAGGGACAACTCGGAGCTTTCTTT
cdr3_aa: CASSLGGQGQLGAFF

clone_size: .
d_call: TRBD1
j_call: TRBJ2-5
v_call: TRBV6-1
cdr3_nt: TGTGCCAGCAGTGAAGAAACGAGGGGGCACCCGTCGCAGTACTTC
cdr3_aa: CASSEETRGHPSQYF

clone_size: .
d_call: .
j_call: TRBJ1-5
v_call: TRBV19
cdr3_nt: TGTGCCAGTCGGGGTTCCAATCAGCCCCAGCATTTT
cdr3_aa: CASRGSNQPQHF

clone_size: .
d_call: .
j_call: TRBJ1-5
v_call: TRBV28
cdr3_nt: TGTGCCAGCAGTTTGGGGGGGGCCGGCAACAATCAGCCCCAGCATTTT
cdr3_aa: CASSLGGAGNNQPQHF

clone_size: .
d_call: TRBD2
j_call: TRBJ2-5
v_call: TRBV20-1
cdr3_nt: TGCAGTGCGGCGGGGGGGGAGACCCAGTACTTC
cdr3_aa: CSAAGGETQYF

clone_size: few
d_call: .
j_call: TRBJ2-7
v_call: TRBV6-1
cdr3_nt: TGTGCCAGCAGTGACTGGGGGGACAGCTCCGACGAGCAGTACTTC
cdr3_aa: CASSDWGDSSDEQYF

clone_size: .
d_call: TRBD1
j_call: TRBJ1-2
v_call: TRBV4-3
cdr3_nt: TGCGCCAGCAGCCAAGACAGGGGGGATGGCTACACCTTC
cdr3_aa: CASSQDRGDGYTF

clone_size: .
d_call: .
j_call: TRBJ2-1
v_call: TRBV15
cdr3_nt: TGTGCCATCGGGTATTCTTTGGCTAGCTCAGATGAGCAGTTCTTC
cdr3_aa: CAIGYSLASSDEQFF

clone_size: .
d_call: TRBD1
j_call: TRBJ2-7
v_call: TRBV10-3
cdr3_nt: TGTGCCATCAGTGAGAAGGGGGCCATAGTACAGGGGGCGTACTACGAGCAGTACTTC
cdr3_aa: CAISEKGAIVQGAYYEQYF

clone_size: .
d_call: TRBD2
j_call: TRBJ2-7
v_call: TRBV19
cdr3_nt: TGTGCCAGTAGTATTCTAGCGGGAGCATACGAGCAGTACTTC
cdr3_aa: CASSILAGAYEQYF

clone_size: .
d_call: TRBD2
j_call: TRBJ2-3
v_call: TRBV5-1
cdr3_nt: TGCGCCAGCAGCTTGGCCGTGGTAGCGGGGGGGCAGGGCACAGATACGCAGTATTTT
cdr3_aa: CASSLAVVAGGQGTDTQYF

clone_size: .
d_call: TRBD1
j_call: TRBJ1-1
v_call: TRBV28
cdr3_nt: TGTGCCAGCAGAGGACAGGCCTTCGCTGAAGCTTTCTTT
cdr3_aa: CASRGQAFAEAFF

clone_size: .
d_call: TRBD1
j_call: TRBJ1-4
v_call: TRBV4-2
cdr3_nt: TGTGCCACCGGAACCGGGACAGGGTTTGAAAAACTGTTTTTT
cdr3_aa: CATGTGTGFEKLFF

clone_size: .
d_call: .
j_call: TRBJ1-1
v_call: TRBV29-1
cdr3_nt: TGCAGCGTTGTACGGGGAACTGAAGCTTTCTTT
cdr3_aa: CSVVRGTEAFF

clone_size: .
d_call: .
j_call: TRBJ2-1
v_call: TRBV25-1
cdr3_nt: TGTGCCAGCAGTGACATCCGCCTAGCCGGGGTGGATGAGCAGTTCTTC
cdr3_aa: CASSDIRLAGVDEQFF

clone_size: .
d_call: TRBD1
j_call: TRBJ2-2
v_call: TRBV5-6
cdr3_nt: TGTGCCAGCAGCTTGCGCAGGACAGGGGCGAACACCGGGGAGCTGTTTTTT
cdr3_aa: CASSLRRTGANTGELFF